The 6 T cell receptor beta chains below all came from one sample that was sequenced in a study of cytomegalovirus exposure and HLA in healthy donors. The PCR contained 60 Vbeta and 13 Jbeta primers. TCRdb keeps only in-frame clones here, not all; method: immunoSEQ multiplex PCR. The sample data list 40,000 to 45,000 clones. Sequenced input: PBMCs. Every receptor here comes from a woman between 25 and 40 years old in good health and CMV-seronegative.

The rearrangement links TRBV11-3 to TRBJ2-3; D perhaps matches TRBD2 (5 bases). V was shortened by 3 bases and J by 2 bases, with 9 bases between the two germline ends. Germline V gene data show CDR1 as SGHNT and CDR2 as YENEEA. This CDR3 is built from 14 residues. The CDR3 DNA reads TGTGCCAGCAGCTTGGGGAGCCCCACAGATACGCAGTATTTT. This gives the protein CASSLGSPTDTQYF.

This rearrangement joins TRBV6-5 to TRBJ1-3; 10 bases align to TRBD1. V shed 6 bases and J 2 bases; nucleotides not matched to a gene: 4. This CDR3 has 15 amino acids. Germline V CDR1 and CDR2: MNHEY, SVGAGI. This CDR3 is CASRDGTGAGNTIYF. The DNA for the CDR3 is TGTGCCAGCAGAGACGGGACAGGGGCTGGAAACACCATATATTTT.

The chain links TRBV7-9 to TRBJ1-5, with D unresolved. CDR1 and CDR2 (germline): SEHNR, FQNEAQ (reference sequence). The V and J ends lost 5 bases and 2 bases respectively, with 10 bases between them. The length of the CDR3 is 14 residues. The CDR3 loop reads CASSPVVGNQPQHF. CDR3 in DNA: TGTGCCAGCAGCCCGGTGGTGGGCAATCAGCCCCAGCATTTT.

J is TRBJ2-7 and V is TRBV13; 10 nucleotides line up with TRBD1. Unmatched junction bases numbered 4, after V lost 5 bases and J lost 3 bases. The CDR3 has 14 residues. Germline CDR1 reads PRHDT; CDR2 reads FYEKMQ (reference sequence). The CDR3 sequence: CASSKGQGVYEQYF. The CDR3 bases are TGTGCCAGCAGCAAAGGACAGGGGGTCTACGAGCAGTACTTC.

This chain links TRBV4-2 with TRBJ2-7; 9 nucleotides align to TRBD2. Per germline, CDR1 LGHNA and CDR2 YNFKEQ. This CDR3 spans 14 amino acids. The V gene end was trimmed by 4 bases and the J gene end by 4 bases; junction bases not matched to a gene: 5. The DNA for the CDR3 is TGTGCCAGCAGCCGACTAGCGGAGGGTTACGAGCAGTACTTC. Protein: CASSRLAEGYEQYF.

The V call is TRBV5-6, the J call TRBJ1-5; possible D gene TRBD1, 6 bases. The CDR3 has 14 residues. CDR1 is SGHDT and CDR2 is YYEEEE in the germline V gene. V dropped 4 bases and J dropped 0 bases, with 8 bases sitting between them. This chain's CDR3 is CASSRRGSNQPQHF. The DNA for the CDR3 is TGTGCCAGCAGCCGCAGGGGTAGCAATCAGCCCCAGCATTTT.